This is a list of T cell receptor beta chains from one sample in a study of T cells in Graves' hyperthyroidism and ophthalmopathy. TCRdb used MiXCR to reprocess the multiplex PCR reads, holding one entry per CDR3 protein. The table includes roughly 280,000 distinct CDR3 sequences, around 15% detected once. The sequencing sample was made of blood. The receptors derive from a woman between 55 and 75 years old with Graves' ophthalmopathy. Each CDR3 is given with its conserved first and last residue.

V: TRBV9
J: TRBJ2-3
CDR3: CASSVEGHSTDTQYF

V: TRBV6-1
J: TRBJ2-1
CDR3: CASSPGGSNYNEQFF

V: TRBV18
J: TRBJ2-3
CDR3: CASSRPSGSGTDTQYF

V: TRBV30
J: TRBJ1-5
CDR3: CAWSSLSNQPQHF

V: TRBV15
J: TRBJ2-5
CDR3: CATSIRNLQETQYF

V: TRBV25-1
J: TRBJ2-1
CDR3: CASSGRDRLSYNEQFF

V: TRBV30
J: TRBJ1-4
CDR3: CAWSTPRQGNEKLFF

V: TRBV6-2/TRBV6-3
J: TRBJ1-1
CDR3: CASSYQGGGTEAFF

V: TRBV10-3
J: TRBJ2-5
CDR3: CAISNPGHQETQYF

V: TRBV9
J: TRBJ1-5
CDR3: CASSVDGQGGNQPQHF

V: TRBV5-6
J: TRBJ2-7
CDR3: CASSLFPSGRANEQYF

V: TRBV5-6
J: TRBJ2-3
CDR3: CASSLAGLAGRTDTQYF

V: TRBV18
J: TRBJ2-2
CDR3: CASSPTDRARWNTGELFF

V: TRBV7-8
J: TRBJ2-3
CDR3: CASSFWTSGGTDTQYF

V: TRBV12-3/TRBV12-4
J: TRBJ2-7
CDR3: CASKNRAHEQYF